This T cell receptor beta chain was profiled in a study of blood T cell repertoires in COVID-19. Looking at the study overall: Samples taken during acute and convalescent COVID-19 were collected in the United States, Italy and Spain. Sources were T cells, B-cell-depleted T cells, or PBMCs; the material itself was cDNA or gDNA.

Seattle's enrolled individuals joined amid active infection and were then monitored longitudinally. The CDR3 contains 12 residues. Between the trimmed V and J ends, which lost 5 bases and 7 bases, there was a span of 11 bases. Germline values: CDR1 PRHDT, CDR2 FYEKMQ (reference sequence). Per the study methods: Scientists estimated how many nucleated cells there were by amplifying reference gene primers. Clones were sequenced by immunoSEQ multiplex PCR, and TCRdb holds only the in-frame ones, with some missing. That table supplies the V and J calls and clone size; D and trimming were determined from the DNA. The repertoire includes 150,000 to 200,000 clones, approximately 86% of them detected once, and under 0.95% sits in the top ten.

The specimen was peripheral blood. The sequence was collected from a man aged 55 to 70 with COVID-19, enrolled during active disease. The rearrangement joins TRBV13 to TRBJ1-1; D call uncertain. CDR3 protein: CASSTFPDEAFF. CDR3 sequence (DNA): TGTGCCAGCAGCACCTTTCCAGATGAAGCTTTCTTT. Full variable domain (missing parts from reference TRBV13 and TRBJ1-1): AAGVIQSPRHLIKEKRETATLKCYPIPRHDTVYWYQQGPGQDPQFLISFYEKMQSDKGSIPDRFSAQQFSDYHSELNMSSLELGDSALYFCASSTFPDEAFFGQGTRLTVV.